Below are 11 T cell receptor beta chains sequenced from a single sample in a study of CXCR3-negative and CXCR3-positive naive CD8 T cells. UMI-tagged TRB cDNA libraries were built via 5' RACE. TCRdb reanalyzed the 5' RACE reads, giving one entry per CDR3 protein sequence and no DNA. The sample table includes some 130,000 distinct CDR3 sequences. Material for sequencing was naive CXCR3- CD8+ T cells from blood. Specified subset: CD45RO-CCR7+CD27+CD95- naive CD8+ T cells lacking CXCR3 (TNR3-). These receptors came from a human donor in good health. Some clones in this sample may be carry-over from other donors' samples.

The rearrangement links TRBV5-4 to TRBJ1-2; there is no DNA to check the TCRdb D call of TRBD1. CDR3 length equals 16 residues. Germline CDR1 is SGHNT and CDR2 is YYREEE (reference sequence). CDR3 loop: CASSLGRSLAFYGYTF.

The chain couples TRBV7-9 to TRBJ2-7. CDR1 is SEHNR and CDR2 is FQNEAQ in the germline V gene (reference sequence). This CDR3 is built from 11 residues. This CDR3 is CASSFDHEQYF.

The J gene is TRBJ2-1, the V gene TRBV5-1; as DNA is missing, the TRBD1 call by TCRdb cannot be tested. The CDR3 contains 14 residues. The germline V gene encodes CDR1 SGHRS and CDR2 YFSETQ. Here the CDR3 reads CASRPPDRRNEQFF.

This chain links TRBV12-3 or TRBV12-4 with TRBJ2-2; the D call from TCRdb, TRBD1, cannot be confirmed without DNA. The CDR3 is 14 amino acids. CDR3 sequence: CASSLPSGTGELFF.

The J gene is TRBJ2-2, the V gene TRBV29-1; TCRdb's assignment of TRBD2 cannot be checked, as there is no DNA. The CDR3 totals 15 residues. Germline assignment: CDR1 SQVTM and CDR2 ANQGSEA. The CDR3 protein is CSVEDLRDKHRELFF.

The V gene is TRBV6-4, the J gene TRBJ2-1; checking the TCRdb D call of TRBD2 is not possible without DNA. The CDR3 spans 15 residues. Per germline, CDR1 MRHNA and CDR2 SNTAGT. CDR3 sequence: CASSVLASSWNEQFF.

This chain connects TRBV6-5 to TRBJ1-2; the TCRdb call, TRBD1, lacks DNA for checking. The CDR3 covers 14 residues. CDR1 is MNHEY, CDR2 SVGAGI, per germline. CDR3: CASRTGGNIDGYTF.

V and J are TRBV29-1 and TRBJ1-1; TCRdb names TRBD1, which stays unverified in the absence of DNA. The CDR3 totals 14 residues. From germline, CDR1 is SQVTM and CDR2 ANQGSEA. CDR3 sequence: CSVEVGLGDTEAFF.

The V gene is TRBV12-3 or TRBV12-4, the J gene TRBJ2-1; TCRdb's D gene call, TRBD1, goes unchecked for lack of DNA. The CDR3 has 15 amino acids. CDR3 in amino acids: CASSPEDQPYNEQFF.

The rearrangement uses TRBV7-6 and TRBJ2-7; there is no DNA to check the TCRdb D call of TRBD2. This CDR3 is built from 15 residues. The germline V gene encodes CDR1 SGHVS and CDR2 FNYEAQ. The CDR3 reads CASSLAEGPAYEQYF.

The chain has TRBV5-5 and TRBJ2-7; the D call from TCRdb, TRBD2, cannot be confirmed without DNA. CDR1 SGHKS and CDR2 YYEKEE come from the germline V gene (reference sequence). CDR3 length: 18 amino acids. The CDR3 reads CASSLGSVVGLGFYEQYF.